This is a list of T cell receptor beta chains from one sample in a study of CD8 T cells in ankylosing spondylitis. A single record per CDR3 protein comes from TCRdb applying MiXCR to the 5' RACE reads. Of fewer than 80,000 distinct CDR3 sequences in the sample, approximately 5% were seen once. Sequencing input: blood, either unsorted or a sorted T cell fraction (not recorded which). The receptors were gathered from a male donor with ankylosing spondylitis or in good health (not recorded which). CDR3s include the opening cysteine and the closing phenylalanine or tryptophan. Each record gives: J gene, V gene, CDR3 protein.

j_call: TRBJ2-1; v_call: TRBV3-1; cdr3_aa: CASSQGAGSYNEQFF
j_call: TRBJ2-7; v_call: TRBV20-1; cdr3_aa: CSARATSGGPYEQYF
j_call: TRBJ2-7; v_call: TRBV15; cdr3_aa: CATSRDGGGHTYEQYF
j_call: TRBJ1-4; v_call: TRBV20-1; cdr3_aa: CSALKEGGVIEKLFF
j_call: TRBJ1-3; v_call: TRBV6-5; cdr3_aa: CASSFNDANPGNTIYF
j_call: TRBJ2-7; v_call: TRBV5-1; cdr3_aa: CASSLATDSSYEQYF
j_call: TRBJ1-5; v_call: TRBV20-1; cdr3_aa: CSARDQTAGSNQPQHF
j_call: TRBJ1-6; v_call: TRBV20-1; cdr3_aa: CSARDWKGLIYNSPLHF
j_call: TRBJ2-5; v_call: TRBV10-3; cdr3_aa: CAIGPGETQYF
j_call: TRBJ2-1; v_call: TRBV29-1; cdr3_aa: CSGQGFNEQFF
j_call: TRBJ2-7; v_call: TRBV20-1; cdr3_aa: CSARDRASGTGANYEQYF
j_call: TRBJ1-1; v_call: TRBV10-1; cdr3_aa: CASSEWSGLDTEAFF
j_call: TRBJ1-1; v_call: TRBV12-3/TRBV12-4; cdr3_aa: CASGPYQGWTEAFF
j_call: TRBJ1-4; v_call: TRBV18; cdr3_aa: CASSQGIDRREKLFF
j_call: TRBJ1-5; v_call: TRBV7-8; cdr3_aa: CASTTGGGNQPQHF
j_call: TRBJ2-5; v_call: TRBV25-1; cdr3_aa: CASSTKGFSETQYF
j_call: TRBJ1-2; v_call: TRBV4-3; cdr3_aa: CASSQSAEYYGYTF
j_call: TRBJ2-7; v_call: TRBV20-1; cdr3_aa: CSALLTGTKNYEQYF
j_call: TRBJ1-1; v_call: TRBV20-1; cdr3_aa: CSARWGLYTEAFF
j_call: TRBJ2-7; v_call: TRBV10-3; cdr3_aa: CAISVVSSRSYEQYF
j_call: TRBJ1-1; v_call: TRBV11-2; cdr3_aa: CASKPLYGFTEAFF
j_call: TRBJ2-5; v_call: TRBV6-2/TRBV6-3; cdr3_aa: CASSYGLAGGQTQYF
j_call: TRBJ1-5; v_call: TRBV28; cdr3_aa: CASSLEGALQPQHF
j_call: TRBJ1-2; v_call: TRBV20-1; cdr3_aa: CSADSSGTGGEGYTF
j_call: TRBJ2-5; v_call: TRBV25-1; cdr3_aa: CASARGSVQETQYF
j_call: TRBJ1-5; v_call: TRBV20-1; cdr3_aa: CSAEAPRGMSNQPQHF
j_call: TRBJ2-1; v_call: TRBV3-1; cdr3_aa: CASSQGPGEQFF
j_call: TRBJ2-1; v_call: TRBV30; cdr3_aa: CAWSVVNRDPYNEQFF
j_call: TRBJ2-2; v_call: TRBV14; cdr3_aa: CASSQDTTVTGELFF